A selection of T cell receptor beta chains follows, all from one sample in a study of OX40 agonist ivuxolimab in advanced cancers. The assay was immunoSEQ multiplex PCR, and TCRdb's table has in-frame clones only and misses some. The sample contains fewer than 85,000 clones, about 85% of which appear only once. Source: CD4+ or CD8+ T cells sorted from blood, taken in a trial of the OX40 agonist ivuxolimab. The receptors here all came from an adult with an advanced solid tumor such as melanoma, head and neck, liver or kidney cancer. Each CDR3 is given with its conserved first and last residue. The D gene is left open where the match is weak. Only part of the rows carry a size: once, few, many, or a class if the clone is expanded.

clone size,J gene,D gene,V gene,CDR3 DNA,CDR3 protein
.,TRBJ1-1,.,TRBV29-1,TGCAGCGTTAGTGGGCGAGGGAACACTGAAGCTTTCTTT,CSVSGRGNTEAFF
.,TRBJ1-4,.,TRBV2,TGTGCCACCACCACACAGGGTGCTAATGAAAAACTGTTTTTT,CATTTQGANEKLFF
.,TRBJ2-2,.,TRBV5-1,TGCGCCAGCAGCTCTACAGGGAGGACCGGGGAGCTGTTTTTT,CASSSTGRTGELFF
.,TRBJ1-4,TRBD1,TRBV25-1,TGTGCCAGCAGTGAATATAAGGGGGCGACAACTAATGAAAAACTGTTTTTT,CASSEYKGATTNEKLFF
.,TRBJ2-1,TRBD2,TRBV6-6,TGTGCCAGCAGAGGTCGACTAGCGGGCAATGAGCAGTTCTTC,CASRGRLAGNEQFF
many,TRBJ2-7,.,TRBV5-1,TGCGCCAGCAGCAACCTCGGACCCGGCGAGCAGTACTTC,CASSNLGPGEQYF
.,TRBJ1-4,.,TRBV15,TGTGCCACCAGCAGCCGGGGGGGAGGTGAAAAACTGTTTTTT,CATSSRGGGEKLFF
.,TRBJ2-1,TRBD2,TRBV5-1,TGCGCCAGCAGCTTGGCCAGCGGGGGGGCCTTCAAATACAATGAGCAGTTCTTC,CASSLASGGAFKYNEQFF
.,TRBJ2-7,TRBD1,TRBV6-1,TGTGCCAGCAATATCCCGGGACAGGGGACCTACGAGCAGTACTTC,CASNIPGQGTYEQYF
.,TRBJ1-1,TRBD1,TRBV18,TGTGCCAGCTCACCACCTGACAGGGGGATGAACACTGAAGCTTTCTTT,CASSPPDRGMNTEAFF
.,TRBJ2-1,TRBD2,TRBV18,TGTGCCAGCTCACCACCTAGCGGGGTTTACAATGAGCAGTTCTTC,CASSPPSGVYNEQFF
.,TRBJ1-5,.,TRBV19,TGTGCCAGTAGTTTGGGCAGGGTACCTCAGCCCCAGCATTTT,CASSLGRVPQPQHF
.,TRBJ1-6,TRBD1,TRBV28,TGTGCCAGCAGTCCCTCCGACAGGGGGCGGGGTTCACCCCTCCACTTT,CASSPSDRGRGSPLHF